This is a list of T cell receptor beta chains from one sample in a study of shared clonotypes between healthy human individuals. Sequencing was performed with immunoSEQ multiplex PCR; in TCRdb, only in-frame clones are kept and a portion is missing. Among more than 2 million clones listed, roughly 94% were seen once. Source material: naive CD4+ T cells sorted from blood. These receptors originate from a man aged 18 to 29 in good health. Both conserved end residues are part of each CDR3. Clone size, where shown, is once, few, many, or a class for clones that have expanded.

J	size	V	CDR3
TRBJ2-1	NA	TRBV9	CASSGSQTSGGYNEQFF
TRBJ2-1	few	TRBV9	CASSVAGPMNYNEQFF
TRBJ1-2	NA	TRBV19	CASSRQKEYGYTF
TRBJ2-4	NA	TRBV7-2	CASSLWVGENIQYF
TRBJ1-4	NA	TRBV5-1	CASSSSTGANEKLFF
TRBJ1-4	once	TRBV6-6	CASGPPTTNEKLFF
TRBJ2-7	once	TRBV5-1	CASSSDRNYEQYF
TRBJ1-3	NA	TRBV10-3	CAISEQAVSGNTIYF
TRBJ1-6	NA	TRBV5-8	CASSLLTGSSYNSPLHF
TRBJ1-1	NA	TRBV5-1	CASSSRTGGTNTEAFF
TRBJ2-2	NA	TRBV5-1	CASSLEWSTGELFF
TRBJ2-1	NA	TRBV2	CASSSLSDRGYNEQFF
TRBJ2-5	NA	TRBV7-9	CASSLDRLRTQYF
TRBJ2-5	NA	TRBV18	CASSPGSETQYF
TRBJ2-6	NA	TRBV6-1	CASSDRTGGGSGANVLTF
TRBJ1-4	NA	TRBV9	CASSVGEAGKNEKLFF
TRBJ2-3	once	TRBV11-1	CASRETIPDTQYF
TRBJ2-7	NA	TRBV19	CASSPGTGKVHEQYF
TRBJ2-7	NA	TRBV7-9	CASSLGYGGEQYF
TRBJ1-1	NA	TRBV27	CASSLLGGTEAFF
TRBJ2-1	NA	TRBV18	CASSLVAGNSYNEQFF
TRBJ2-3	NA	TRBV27	CASSFSGDTQYF
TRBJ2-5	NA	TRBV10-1	CASSYKRGSFYVGETQYF
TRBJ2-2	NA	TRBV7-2	CASSLYTPRAGTGELFF
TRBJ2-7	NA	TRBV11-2	CASSLYGVGEGQYF
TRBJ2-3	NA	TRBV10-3	CAISDGQGGTDTQYF
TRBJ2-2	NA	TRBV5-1	CASQQGPLNTGELFF
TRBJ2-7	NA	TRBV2	CASTGGSGSVDEQYF
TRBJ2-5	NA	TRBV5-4	CASSLQGGETQYF
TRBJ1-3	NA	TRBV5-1	CASSLGGHVSGNTIYF
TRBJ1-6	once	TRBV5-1	CASSPQTGNNSPLHF
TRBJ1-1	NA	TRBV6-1	CASSERTVRGAEAFF
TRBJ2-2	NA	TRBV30	CAWRQTGVEYTGELFF
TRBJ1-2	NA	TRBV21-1	CAPSRQSYYRGTIYGYTF
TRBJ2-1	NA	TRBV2	CASRRGGTYNEQFF
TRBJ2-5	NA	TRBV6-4	CASSDRTYGEKKETQYF
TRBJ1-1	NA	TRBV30	CAWSVGRVTEAFF
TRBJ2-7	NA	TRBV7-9	CATLGSSEQYF
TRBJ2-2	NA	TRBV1	CTRREAIGELFF
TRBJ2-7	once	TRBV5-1	CASSLDRHYEQYF
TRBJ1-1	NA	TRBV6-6	CASMRGRNTEAFF
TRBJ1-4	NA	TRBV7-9	CASSLESPRREKLFF
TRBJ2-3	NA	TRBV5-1	CASSLSQLTDTQYF
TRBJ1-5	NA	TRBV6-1	CASRDGTGRNQPQHF
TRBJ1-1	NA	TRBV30	CAWSVYGAAEAFF
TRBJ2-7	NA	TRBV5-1	CASSLGTGLVGEQYF
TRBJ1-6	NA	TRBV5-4	CASRPAANSPLHF
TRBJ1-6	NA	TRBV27	CASTLTRGISPLHF
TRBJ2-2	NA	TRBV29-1	CSVAPFGDTGELFF
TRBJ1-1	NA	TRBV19	CASSSRDRGNTEAFF
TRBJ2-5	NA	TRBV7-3	CASSPYPGREETQYF
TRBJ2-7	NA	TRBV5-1	CASSLERTGHEQYF
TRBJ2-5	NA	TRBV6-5	CASSRTSVETQYF